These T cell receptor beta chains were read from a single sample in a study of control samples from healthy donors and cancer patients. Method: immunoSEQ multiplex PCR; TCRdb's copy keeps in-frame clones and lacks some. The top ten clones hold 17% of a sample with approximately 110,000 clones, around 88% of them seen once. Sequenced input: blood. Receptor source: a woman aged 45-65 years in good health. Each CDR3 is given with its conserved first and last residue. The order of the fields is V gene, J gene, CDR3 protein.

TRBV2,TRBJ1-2,CASSVWANYGYTF
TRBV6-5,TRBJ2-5,CASRPRGKQETQYF
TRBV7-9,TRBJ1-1,CASSLAPGTEAFF
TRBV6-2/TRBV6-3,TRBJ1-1,CASSPTGLVNTEAFF
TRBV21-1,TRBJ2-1,CASSKDFGTGSGTSRNEQFF
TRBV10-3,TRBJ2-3,CAMAAGGTDTQYF
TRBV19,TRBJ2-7,CASWGGAEQYF
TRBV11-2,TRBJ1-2,CASSLERGIYGYTF
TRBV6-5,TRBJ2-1,CASSFGLYNEQFF
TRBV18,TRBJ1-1,CASSLEPGHENTEAFF
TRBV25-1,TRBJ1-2,CASSEYRTGDYGYTF
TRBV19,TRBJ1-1,CASRMGIMNTEAFF
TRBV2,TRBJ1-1,CASILQGWAEAFF
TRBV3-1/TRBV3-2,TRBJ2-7,CASSQGGGGTYEQYF
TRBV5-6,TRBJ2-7,CASSFPVVGEQYF
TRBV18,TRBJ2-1,CASSTTGLAGGLGGLKTFF
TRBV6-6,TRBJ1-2,CASSYPEGEGTLGYTF
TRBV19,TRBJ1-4,CASTHGQVVGTNEKLFF
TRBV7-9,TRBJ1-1,CASSLCDGTRNTEAFF
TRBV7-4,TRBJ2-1,CASPRTGVRNEQFF
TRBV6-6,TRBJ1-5,CASSVTGRTQPQHF
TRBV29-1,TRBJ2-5,CSVDYLGAPALQYF
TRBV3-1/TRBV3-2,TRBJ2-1,CASSRRGGRGYNEQFF
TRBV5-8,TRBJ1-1,CASSFQNTEAFF
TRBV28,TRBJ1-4,CASSQSEKLFF
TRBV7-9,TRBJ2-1,CASSTNSNEQFF
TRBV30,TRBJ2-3,CAWSPDAYTDTQYF
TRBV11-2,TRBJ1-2,CASSLGRDGYTF
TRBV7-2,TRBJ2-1,CASSLQGALYNEQFF
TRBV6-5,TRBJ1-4,CASRSKGASEGKLFF
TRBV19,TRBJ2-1,CASSALIDNEQFF
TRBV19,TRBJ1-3,CASCNRGSGGNTIYF
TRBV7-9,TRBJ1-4,CASSQAGKSNEKLFF